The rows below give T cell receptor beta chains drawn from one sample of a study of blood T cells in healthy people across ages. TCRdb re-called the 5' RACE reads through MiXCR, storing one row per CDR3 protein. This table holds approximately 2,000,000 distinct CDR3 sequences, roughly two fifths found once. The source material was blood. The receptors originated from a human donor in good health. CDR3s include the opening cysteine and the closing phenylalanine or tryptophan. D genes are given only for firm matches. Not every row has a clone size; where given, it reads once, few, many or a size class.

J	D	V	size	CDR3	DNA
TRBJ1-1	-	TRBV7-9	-	CASRAGIPNTEAFF	TGTGCCAGCAGGGCAGGAATACCGAACACTGAAGCTTTCTTT
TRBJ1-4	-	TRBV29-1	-	CSASGADNEKLFF	TGCAGCGCGTCAGGGGCGGACAATGAAAAACTGTTTTTT
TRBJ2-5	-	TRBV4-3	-	CASSHLDGTQYF	TGCGCCAGCAGCCACCTTGATGGGACCCAGTACTTC
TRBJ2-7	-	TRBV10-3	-	CAIRDGPFHEQYF	TGTGCCATCCGAGACGGACCCTTCCACGAGCAGTACTTC
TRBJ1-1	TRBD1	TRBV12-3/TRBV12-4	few	CASRQNRGLNTEAFF	TGTGCCAGCAGACAGAACAGGGGGCTGAACACTGAAGCTTTCTTT
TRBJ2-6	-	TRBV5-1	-	CASTPTAGANVLTF	TGCGCCAGCACCCCTACTGCTGGGGCCAACGTCCTGACTTTC
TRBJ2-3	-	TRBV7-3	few	CASSLTPSPMQYF	TGTGCCAGCAGCTTAACACCTTCACCAATGCAGTATTTT
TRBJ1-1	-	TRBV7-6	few	CASSRGSGFEAFF	TGTGCCAGCAGCCGAGGTTCAGGGTTTGAAGCTTTCTTT
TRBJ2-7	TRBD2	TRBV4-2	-	CASSLAGEADEQYF	TGTGCCAGCAGTCTGGCGGGAGAAGCGGACGAGCAGTACTTC
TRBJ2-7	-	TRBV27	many	CASSLSGLSSYEQYF	TGTGCCAGCAGTTTATCGGGACTGAGCTCCTACGAGCAGTACTTC
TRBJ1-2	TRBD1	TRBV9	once	CASSYWDSPPSDYGYTF	TGTGCCAGCAGTTACTGGGACAGCCCCCCTTCTGACTATGGCTACACCTTC
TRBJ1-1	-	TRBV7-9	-	CASSRDPGQNTEAFF	TGTGCCAGCAGCCGGGACCCTGGACAGAACACTGAAGCTTTCTTT
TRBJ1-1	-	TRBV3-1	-	CASSRLTVTEAFF	TGTGCCAGCAGCCGCTTGACGGTCACTGAAGCTTTCTTT
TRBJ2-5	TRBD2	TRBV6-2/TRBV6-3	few	CASRQLADQETQYF	TGTGCCAGCAGACAACTAGCGGATCAAGAGACCCAGTACTTC
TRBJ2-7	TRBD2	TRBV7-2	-	CASSLNGLAERPYEQYF	TGTGCCAGCAGCCTCAATGGACTAGCGGAGAGACCCTACGAGCAGTACTTC
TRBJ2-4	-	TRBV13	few	CASSLQLGAKNIQYF	TGTGCCAGCAGCTTACAGTTGGGAGCCAAAAACATTCAGTACTTC
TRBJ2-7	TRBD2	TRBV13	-	CASSITGTSGYEQYF	TGTGCCAGCAGCATAACCGGGACTAGCGGGTACGAGCAGTACTTC
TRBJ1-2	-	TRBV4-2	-	CASSPRNPFSSYGYTF	TGTGCCAGCAGCCCTAGAAACCCTTTCTCCTCCTATGGCTACACCTTC
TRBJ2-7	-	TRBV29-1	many	CSVSSGTASYEQYF	TGCAGCGTCTCATCCGGGACGGCCTCCTACGAGCAGTACTTC
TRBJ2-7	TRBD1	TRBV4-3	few	CASSQDYQGVKSEQYF	TGCGCCAGCAGCCAAGATTATCAGGGGGTAAAGTCCGAGCAGTACTTC
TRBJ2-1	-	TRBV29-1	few	CSVESRSSYNEQFF	TGCAGCGTTGAAAGTAGGAGTTCCTACAATGAGCAGTTCTTC
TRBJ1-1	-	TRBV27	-	CASSLRMTGNTEAFF	TGTGCCAGCAGTTTAAGAATGACAGGGAACACTGAAGCTTTCTTT
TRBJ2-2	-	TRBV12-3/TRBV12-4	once	CASSTGRGLAGELFF	TGTGCCAGCAGCACAGGCAGGGGCTTGGCCGGGGAGCTGTTTTTT
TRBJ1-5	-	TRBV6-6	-	CASSYSAERQPQHF	TGTGCCAGCAGTTACTCGGCAGAACGTCAGCCCCAGCATTTT
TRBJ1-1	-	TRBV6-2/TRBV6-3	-	CASSRSVRGNTEAFF	TGTGCCAGCAGCCGATCTGTGAGGGGGAACACTGAAGCTTTCTTT
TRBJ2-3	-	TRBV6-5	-	CASSYSLATDTQYF	TGTGCCAGCAGTTACTCGTTAGCCACAGATACGCAGTATTTT
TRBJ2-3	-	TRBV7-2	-	CASSLMRSFGDTQYF	TGTGCCAGCAGCTTAATGCGCTCGTTCGGAGATACGCAGTATTTT
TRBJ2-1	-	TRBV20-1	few	CSATTNRGGNEQFF	TGCAGTGCTACGACCAACAGGGGAGGCAATGAGCAGTTCTTC
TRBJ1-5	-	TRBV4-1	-	CASSQVSTGNQPQHF	TGCGCCAGCAGCCAAGTCTCTACAGGTAATCAGCCCCAGCATTTT
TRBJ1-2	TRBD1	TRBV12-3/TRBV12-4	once	CASSLELGQVNGYTF	TGTGCCAGCAGTCTTGAATTGGGACAGGTGAATGGCTACACCTTC
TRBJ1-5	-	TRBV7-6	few	CASSLGSLSDQPQHF	TGTGCCAGCAGCCTGGGGAGTCTTTCGGATCAGCCCCAGCATTTT
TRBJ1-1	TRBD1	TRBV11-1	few	CASSSQGASKGGAFF	TGTGCCAGCAGCTCCCAGGGGGCGAGTAAAGGAGGAGCTTTCTTT
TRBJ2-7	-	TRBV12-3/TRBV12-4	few	CASRLIRDGQGSYEQYF	TGTGCCAGCCGACTCATCCGGGACGGCCAAGGTTCTTACGAGCAGTACTTC
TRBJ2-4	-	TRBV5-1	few	CASSLTLPGLQLWEQYF	TGCGCCAGCAGCCTGACCCTTCCGGGACTCCAACTTTGGGAGCAGTACTTC